The rows below give T cell receptor beta chains drawn from one sample of a study of patients and donors after allogeneic stem cell transplantation. Using its own MiXCR run on the RT-PCR reads, TCRdb lists one record per CDR3 protein. The table includes roughly 880,000 distinct CDR3 sequences, roughly 18% detected once. The sequenced sample consisted of blood, either unsorted or a sorted T cell fraction (not recorded which). These receptors all come from a human donor who was either an allogeneic HSCT recipient or a stem cell or donor lymphocyte infusion donor (not recorded which). It is not recorded whose cells these are; they may come from a transplant donor. Each CDR3 is given with its conserved first and last residue. Each record gives: V gene, J gene, D gene, clone size, CDR3 DNA, CDR3 protein. A D gene is named only where the DNA matches it firmly. The size field is filled for only some rows; it gives once, few, many or a size class.

>TRBV29-1|TRBJ2-1|TRBD1|many
TGCAGCGGGCGCTCGGACAGGGCGAACAATGAGCAGTTCTTC
CSGRSDRANNEQFF
>TRBV6-5|TRBJ1-5|TRBD1|.
TGTGCCAGCAGTTACCCGGGACAGGTTGGTCAGCCCCAGCATTTT
CASSYPGQVGQPQHF
>TRBV7-9|TRBJ1-1|TRBD1|.
TGTGCCAGCAGCTTTACCGGTGGGACAGGAAGAAACACTGAAGCTTTCTTT
CASSFTGGTGRNTEAFF
>TRBV4-1|TRBJ1-2|.|.
TGCGCCAGCAGCCAGGGACGTCCTTTCACCTTGAACTATGGCTACACCTTC
CASSQGRPFTLNYGYTF
>TRBV6-1|TRBJ1-2|TRBD1|.
TGTGCCAGCAGCACCAGGGGACAGACCTATGGCTACACCTTC
CASSTRGQTYGYTF
>TRBV4-1|TRBJ2-7|TRBD1|.
TGCGCCAGCAGCCAACCTAGCAGGGACAGTGTTTTGCAGTACTTC
CASSQPSRDSVLQYF
>TRBV29-1|TRBJ1-1|.|.
TGCAGCGTTCCGATAGGAGACAAATTCACTGAAGCTTTCTTT
CSVPIGDKFTEAFF
>TRBV6-1|TRBJ2-5|TRBD2|few
TGTGCCAGCAGTGAAGGAGCGGGAGGAGGACAAGAGACCCAGTACTTC
CASSEGAGGGQETQYF
>TRBV7-3|TRBJ2-3|TRBD2|.
TGTGCCAGCAGCCCAATCTCGGGAGGGCCAGGGCAGTATTTT
CASSPISGGPGQYF
>TRBV12-3/TRBV12-4|TRBJ2-1|TRBD2|few
TGTGCCAGCAGTCTAGAGCGGGGTGCCTTGGAGCAGTTCTTC
CASSLERGALEQFF
>TRBV20-1|TRBJ2-7|.|many
TGCAGTGCCTTCGTCGGGTACTCCTACGAGCAGTACTTC
CSAFVGYSYEQYF
>TRBV5-1|TRBJ2-3|.|.
TGCGCCAGCAGCTTGGAGGCTATAGATACGCAGTATTTT
CASSLEAIDTQYF
>TRBV27|TRBJ2-3|.|few
TGTGCCAGCAAATCGGCCAACAAGGGGCCAGATACGCAGTATTTT
CASKSANKGPDTQYF
>TRBV9|TRBJ2-1|.|few
TGTGCCAGCAGCGTAGCTATTTGGGGTGAGCAGTTCTTC
CASSVAIWGEQFF
>TRBV20-1|TRBJ1-4|.|few
TGCAGTGCACTAAACAGGGTTTCTAATGAAAAACTGTTTTTT
CSALNRVSNEKLFF
>TRBV2|TRBJ1-1|.|.
TGTGCCAGCAGTGCGAGCAGGGGTGATTTCTTT
CASSASRGDFF